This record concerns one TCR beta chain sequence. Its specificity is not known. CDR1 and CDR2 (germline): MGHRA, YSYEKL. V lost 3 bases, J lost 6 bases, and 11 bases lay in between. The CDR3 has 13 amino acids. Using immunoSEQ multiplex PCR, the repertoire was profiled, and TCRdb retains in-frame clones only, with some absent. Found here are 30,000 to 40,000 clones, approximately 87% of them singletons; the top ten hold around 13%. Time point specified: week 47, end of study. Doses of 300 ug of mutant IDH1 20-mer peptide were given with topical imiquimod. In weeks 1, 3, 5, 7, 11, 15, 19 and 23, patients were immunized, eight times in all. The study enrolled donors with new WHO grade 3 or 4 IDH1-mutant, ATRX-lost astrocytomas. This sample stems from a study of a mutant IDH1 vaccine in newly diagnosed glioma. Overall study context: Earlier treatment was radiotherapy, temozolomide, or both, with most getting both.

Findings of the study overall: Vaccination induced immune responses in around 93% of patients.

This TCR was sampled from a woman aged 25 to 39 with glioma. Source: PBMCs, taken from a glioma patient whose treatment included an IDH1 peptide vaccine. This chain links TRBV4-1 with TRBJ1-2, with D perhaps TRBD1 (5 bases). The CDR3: CASSQTIQDGYTF. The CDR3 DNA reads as TGCGCCAGCAGCCAGACGATACAGGATGGCTACACCTTC.